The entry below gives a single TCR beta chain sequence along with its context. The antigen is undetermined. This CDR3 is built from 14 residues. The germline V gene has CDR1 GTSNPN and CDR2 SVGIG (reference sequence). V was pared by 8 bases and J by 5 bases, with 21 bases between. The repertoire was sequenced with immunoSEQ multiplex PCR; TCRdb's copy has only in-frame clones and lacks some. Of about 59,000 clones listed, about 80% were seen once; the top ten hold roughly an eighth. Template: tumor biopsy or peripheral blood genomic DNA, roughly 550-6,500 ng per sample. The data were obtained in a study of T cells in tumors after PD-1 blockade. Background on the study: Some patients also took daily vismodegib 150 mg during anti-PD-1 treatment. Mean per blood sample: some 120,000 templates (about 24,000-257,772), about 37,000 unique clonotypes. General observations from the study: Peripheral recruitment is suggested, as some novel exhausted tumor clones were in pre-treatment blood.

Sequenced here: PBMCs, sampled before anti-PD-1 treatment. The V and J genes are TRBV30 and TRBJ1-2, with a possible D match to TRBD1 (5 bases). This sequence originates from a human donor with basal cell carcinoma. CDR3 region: CAGQRSPGNYGYTF. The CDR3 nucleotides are TGTGCCGGACAAAGGTCTCCAGGGAATTATGGCTACACCTTC.